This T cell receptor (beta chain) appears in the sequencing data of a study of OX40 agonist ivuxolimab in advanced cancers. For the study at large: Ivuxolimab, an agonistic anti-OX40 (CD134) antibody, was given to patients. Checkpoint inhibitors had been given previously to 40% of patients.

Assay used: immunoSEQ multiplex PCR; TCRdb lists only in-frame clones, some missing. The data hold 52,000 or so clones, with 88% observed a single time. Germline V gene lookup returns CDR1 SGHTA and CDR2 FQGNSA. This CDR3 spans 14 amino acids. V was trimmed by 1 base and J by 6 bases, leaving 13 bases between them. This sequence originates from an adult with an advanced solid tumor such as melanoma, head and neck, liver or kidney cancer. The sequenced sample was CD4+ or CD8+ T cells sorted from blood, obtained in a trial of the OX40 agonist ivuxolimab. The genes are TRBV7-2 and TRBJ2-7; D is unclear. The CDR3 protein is CASSLGAVRIEQYF. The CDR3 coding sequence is TGTGCCAGCAGCTTAGGGGCGGTCCGGATCGAGCAGTACTTC.